This T cell receptor (beta chain) was identified in a study of cytomegalovirus exposure and HLA in healthy donors (dated by TCRdb to about 2017). Background on the whole study: According to an earlier analysis of several hundred of the donors, 200 million or so T cells yielded 90 million to 140 million unique TCR beta sequences and 250 to 350 Gb of sequence data. Class I and class II HLA loci were covered by the typing at four-digit resolution. All discovery cohort repertoires had been generated using a single sequencing platform. Alongside the repertoire data, information on donor age, sex, ethnicity and CMV serostatus was compiled. An early release covering roughly 580 HLA-typed donors comprised approximately 300 gigabases of sequencing data and 85 million or so unique TCR sequences. In the later analysis, no new phenotypic data were used to find candidate immune exposures; instead, reliance was placed on TCR beta sequences and their occurrence across donors. Because of strong linkage in the cohort, roughly five DR-DQ haplotypes were treated as single units for association and clustering. In a later genetic analysis, genome-wide SNP genotypes for about 55% of the roughly 700 donors were used, and that subset was treated as a discovery cohort. Among some 400 genotyped donors of the cohort, an average of 235,054 unique TCR beta nucleotide sequences were sequenced per donor, approximately 20% of them non-productive. To predict cytomegalovirus infection status, the study combined high-throughput TCR immunosequencing, statistical association of individual TCRs with disease status, and machine learning. The study aimed to test whether cataloging public T cell receptors could reveal signatures of past pathogen exposure. Among the roughly 400 genotyped donors, under 90% belonged to the genetic ancestry cluster associated with self-reported Caucasian donors. A separate validation cohort of roughly 110 different subjects was used in addition to the roughly 640-subject first cohort. In an earlier analysis of more than 550 of the donors, high-throughput TCR beta sequencing was used to judge whether each TCR beta V gene segment behaved as functional or pseudogenic. To study patterns of TCR occurrence, a later analysis re-analyzed previously published TCR beta repertoires from more than 550 donors and added high-resolution HLA genotyping. Typing coverage varied by locus: roughly 629-640 donors for A, B, C, DRB1 and DQB1; about 520 for DQA1; more than 600 for DPA1; about 450 for DPB1. The study used immunosequencing to profile the T cell repertoires of approximately 690 subjects and linked those repertoires to cytomegalovirus serostatus. On the study overall, not on this receptor specifically: Correlated functional status among segregating V segments might be attributable to linkage disequilibrium, but an unknown experimental factor could not be ruled out. A later genetic analysis reported fewer N-insertions in productive TCRs among donors in an Asian-associated ancestry cluster than the roughly 670-donor mean. Three of the identified cytomegalovirus-associated TCR beta chains were confirmed in vitro to be specific for cytomegalovirus antigens. CMV serostatus was the only immune exposure information available for the cohort. Compared with equally common non-associated chains, HLA-associated TCR beta chains in a later analysis were more clonally expanded and had lower generation probabilities. Sequencing depth was assumed to be roughly uniform across donors in the presence/absence analyses, though that assumption may not hold. Several of the top co-occurrence clusters appeared to be linked to parvovirus B19, influenza, CMV and Epstein-Barr virus, according to a later analysis. Most TCR sequences were seen in very few donors, while some public TCRs were found in many individuals. Assigning TCR associations to individual alleles was difficult when HLA alleles, especially DR and DQ, strongly co-occurred. The classifier was reported to diagnose cytomegalovirus status with high specificity and sensitivity in both the original cohort and the validation cohort. According to a later analysis, most CMV-associated TCR beta chains appeared to be HLA-restricted, and the HLA associations seemed to be driven largely by CMV exposure. The study gave a list of roughly 150 TCR beta chains associated with cytomegalovirus. At a false discovery rate of 0.05, a later analysis linked about 16,000 TCR beta sequences to specific HLA alleles. A later genetic analysis associated a missense DCLRE1C variant with V-gene and J-gene trimming of TCR beta chains, and an independent cohort replicated the association. Because HLA typing was missing for some donors at each locus, association tests included only the typed subset. A cluster of highly shared sequence variants was judged likely to be a technical artifact of the sequencing pipeline. A further reported finding was that TCR beta sequences accurately predicted the HLA-A and HLA-B alleles for most subjects in the first cohort. About 15 rarely observed V segments, including chromosome 9 orphons, were excluded from the earlier analysis of about 610 of the donors because counts were too low. It was suggested by the authors that the approach could potentially be generalized to other disease states and immunological phenotypes. In an earlier analysis of about 600 of the donors, most TCR beta V segments appeared in productive rearrangements about 90% or about 30% of the time, broadly matching IMGT annotations. Because the 87-base-pair reads could not distinguish some IMGT-functional V segments, including TRBV6-2 and TRBV6-3, those segments were excluded. In this cohort, only TCR beta chains were sequenced, and detectable features were limited by the absence of alpha or paired-chain data. According to a later analysis, TCR association rates differed among HLA loci, with DRB1 alleles showing the most associated TCRs and HLA-C alleles showing the fewest.

Libraries were prepared through the immunoSEQ multiplex PCR assay. A mixture of 60 forward primers for TCR Vbeta segments and 13 reverse primers for TCR Jbeta segments was used in the multiplex PCR. The CDR3 region of rearranged TCR beta genes was amplified from genomic DNA by a multiplex PCR assay. Amplified TCR beta libraries were sequenced as 87-base-pair reads on the Illumina HiSeq System. The source study handled its data this way. A later analysis tallied roughly 76 million unique TCR beta chains across the approximately 670 repertoires, and approximately 12 million of those chains were shared by two or more donors. To remove PCR and sequencing errors, raw reads were error-corrected and collapsed into unique sequences using a nearest-neighbor algorithm that merged closely related sequences. To assign V, D and J gene segments, CDR3 sequences were aligned to IMGT reference sequences. For a sequence to be retained, a match of at least six nucleotides was required to both a V gene segment and a J gene segment. A rearrangement was called productive if the CDR3 had no stop codons and remained in frame with V and J, and every other rearrangement was called non-productive. Following IMGT convention, CDR3 was defined as the stretch from the second conserved V-encoded cysteine to the conserved J-encoded phenylalanine. The earlier analysis of about 570 of the donors excluded any sequence lacking an unambiguous match to a single V gene segment. An earlier analysis of several hundred of the donors classified V segments as functional when productive rearrangements were above 56.7% and as segregating when the standard deviation between donors was above 5%. To diagnose cytomegalovirus status from the catalog of TCR beta chain sequences, a statistical classification framework was built. In a later analysis, TCR nucleotide sequences were compared against IMGT/GENE-DB human TR gene sequences so that V and J genes could be assigned. A later analysis assigned CDR3 sequences and most-parsimonious VDJ recombination scenarios with the TCRdist pipeline. In a later analysis, each TCR beta chain was defined by its CDR3 amino acid sequence together with its V-gene family, and reads without a unique V-gene family were excluded. To address suspected cross-contamination and a sequencing artifact, a later analysis removed approximately 590 highly shared, low-generation-probability nucleotide sequences. A later analysis calculated a clonal expansion index for each public chain from normalized within-repertoire ranks of inferred template counts. A later analysis computed generation probabilities with a VDJ recombination model fitted to out-of-frame rearrangements, and checked the results against IGoR. Hypergeometric tests were used in a later analysis to score TCR-TCR, TCR-HLA and TCR-CMV co-occurrence, with a repertoire-size bias correction applied to the TCR pairs. In a later analysis, false discovery rates were estimated by permuting HLA or CMV assignments 20 times. In a later analysis, co-occurring TCRs were grouped with DBSCAN, and TCRdist sequence similarity was added when clustering was performed within HLA-allele-positive subsets. Repertoires with fewer than 30,000 or more than 120,000 public chains, plus five repertoires with anomalous nucleotide sharing, were excluded from co-occurrence clustering. This immuneACCESS table, as held by TCRdb, lists in-frame sequences with V and J called but not all clones. Of the missing ones, under half trace to an unresolved V gene in checked studies; the others have no known cause. Clonal size and the V and J genes are those of that table, whereas D and trimming came from the DNA. Here the sample has about 190,000 clones; less than 85% occur a single time. The ten largest clones take up 0.6% to 0.7% of the sample.

The cohort was made up of several hundred healthy bone marrow donors. At the time of sampling, all cohort members were nominally healthy, though unrecorded immune exposures were likely present. The donor was CMV seronegative and belonged to the group of 350 to 400 seronegative cohort members. A peripheral blood sample was provided by each donor, and peripheral blood mononuclear cells were used for TCR beta sequencing. Genomic DNA was extracted from the blood cell samples with the Qiagen DNeasy Blood Extraction Kit. Here V drops 3 bases and J drops 4 bases, and the junction holds 5 bases not matched to any gene. From the cysteine through the phenylalanine, the CDR3 covers 15 amino acids. This entry keeps only the CDR3 DNA: 45 bases, framed from base 1. From the germline V gene (reference sequence), CDR1 is SEHNR and CDR2 is FQNEAQ. This clone was counted a few times. Its binding antigen is unknown. The record has no base qualities; no much larger clone is one base away.

The sample comprised PBMCs. The clonotype was recovered from a boy aged 5-17 years in good health and CMV-seronegative. The chain was built from TRBV7-9 and TRBJ1-1; TRBD1 fits 10 bases in the junction. Here is the DNA: TGTGCCAGCAGCTTGCGACAGGGGGCGTCCACTGAAGCTTTCTTT. This gives the protein CASSLRQGASTEAFF.